The present entry profiles one TCR beta chain with its context. What it binds is unknown. The data belong to a study of OX40 agonist ivuxolimab in advanced cancers. Study-level background: Patients assigned to dose escalation were diagnosed with hepatocellular carcinoma, melanoma, renal cell or head and neck cancer.

The table came from immunoSEQ multiplex PCR; TCRdb's copy has only in-frame clones and leaves some out. Of around 70,000 clones listed, more than 85% were seen once; the top ten hold more than 0.85%. Broader study findings: With doses of 0.1-3.0 mg/kg, partial responders showed among the lowest clonal expansion.

V shed 7 bases and J shed 2 bases, with 16 bases lying between them. This CDR3 has 15 amino acids. Germline lookup yields CDR1 SGHVS and CDR2 FNYEAQ. The rearrangement links TRBV7-6 to TRBJ2-3; D may correspond to TRBD1 or TRBD2 (5 bases each). This sequence was found in an adult with an advanced solid tumor such as melanoma, head and neck, liver or kidney cancer. The input for sequencing was CD4+ or CD8+ T cells sorted from blood, taken in a trial of the OX40 agonist ivuxolimab. The CDR3 sequence: CASTPGPAVTDTQYF. The CDR3 bases are TGTGCCAGCACCCCGGGGCCAGCGGTCACAGATACGCAGTATTTT.